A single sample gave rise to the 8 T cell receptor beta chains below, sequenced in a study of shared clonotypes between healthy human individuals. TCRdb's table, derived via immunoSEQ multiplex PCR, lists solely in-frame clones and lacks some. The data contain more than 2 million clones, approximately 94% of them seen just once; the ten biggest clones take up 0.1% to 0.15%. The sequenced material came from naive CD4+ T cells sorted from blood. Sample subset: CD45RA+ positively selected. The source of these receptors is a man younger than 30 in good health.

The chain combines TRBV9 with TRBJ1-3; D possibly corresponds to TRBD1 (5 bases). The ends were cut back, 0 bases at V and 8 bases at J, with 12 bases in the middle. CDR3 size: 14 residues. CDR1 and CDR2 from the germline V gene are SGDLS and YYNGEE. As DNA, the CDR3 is TGTGCCAGCAGCGTAGGATCTGGGGCGGACACCATATATTTT. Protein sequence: CASSVGSGADTIYF.

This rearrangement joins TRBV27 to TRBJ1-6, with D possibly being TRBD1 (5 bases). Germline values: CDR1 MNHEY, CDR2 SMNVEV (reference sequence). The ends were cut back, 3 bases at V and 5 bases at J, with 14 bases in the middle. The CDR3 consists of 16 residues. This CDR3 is CASSFRGRSNNSPLHF. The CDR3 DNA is TGTGCCAGCAGTTTCCGGGGACGGAGCAATAATTCACCCCTCCACTTT.

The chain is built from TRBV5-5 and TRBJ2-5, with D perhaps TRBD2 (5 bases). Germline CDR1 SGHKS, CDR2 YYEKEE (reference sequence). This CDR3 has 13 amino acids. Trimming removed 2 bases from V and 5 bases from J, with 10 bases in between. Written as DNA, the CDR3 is TGTGCCAGCAGCTTCGGGATTCATGAGACCCAGTACTTC. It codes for CASSFGIHETQYF. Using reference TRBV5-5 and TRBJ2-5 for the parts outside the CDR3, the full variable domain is DAGVTQSPTHLIKTRGQQVTLRCSPISGHKSVSWYQQVLGQGPQFIFQYYEKEERGRGNFPDRFSARQFPNYSSELNVNALLLGDSALYLCASSFGIHETQYFGPGTRLLVL.

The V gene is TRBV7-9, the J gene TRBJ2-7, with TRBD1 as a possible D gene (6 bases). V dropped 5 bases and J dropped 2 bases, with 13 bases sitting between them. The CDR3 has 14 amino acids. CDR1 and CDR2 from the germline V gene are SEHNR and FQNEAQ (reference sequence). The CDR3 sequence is CASSLGTLAYEQYF. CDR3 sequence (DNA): TGTGCCAGCAGCCTTGGGACACTCGCCTACGAGCAGTACTTC.

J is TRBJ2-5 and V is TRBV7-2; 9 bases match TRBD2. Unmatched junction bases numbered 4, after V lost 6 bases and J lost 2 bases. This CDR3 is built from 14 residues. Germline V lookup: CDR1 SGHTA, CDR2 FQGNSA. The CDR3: CASRWGLAQETQYF. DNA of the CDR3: TGTGCCAGCAGGTGGGGACTAGCTCAAGAGACCCAGTACTTC.

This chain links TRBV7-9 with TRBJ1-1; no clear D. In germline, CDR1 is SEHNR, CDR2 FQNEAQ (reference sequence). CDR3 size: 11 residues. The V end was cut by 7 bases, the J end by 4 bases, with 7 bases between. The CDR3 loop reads CASTSATEAFF. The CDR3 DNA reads TGTGCCAGCACCTCGGCCACTGAAGCTTTCTTT.

CDR3 amino acids: CASSEQGTENQPQHF. DNA of the CDR3: TGCGCCAGCAGTGAACAGGGAACTGAGAATCAGCCCCAGCATTTT. This chain links TRBV10-1 with TRBJ1-5, with D possibly matching TRBD1 (6 bases). The V end was cut by 3 bases, the J end by 4 bases, with 13 bases between. The CDR3 sequence is 15 residues long. Germline CDR1 reads WNHNN; CDR2 reads SYGVQD (reference sequence).

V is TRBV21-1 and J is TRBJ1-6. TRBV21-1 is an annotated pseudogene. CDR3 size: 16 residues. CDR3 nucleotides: TGTGCCAGCAGCAAAGCAACGATACTTTATAATTCACCCCTCCACTTT. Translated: CASSKATILYNSPLHF.